Below, 29 T cell receptor beta chains from the same sample are listed, as sequenced in a study of low-dose radiotherapy and immunotherapy resistance in tumors. First-strand cDNA used TRAV- and TRBV-specific primers, covering alpha and beta chains. TCRs were amplified for approximately 22 PCR cycles with a constant-region primer and V-primer adapter. One entry per CDR3 protein results from TCRdb running MiXCR on the reads. The data contain approximately 30,000 distinct CDR3 sequences, 49% of them singletons. Time point reported: after trial treatment. Sample treatment: LDRT plus nivolumab, ipilimumab, low-dose cyclophosphamide and aspirin (RACIN trial). Sequencing was performed on PBMCs, taken after low-dose radiotherapy plus immunotherapy. The receptors were gathered from a male donor with gallbladder cancer.

This clonotype has at least ten counts. V and J are TRBV7-3 and TRBJ2-1; the match to TRBD1 covers 12 bases. The CDR3 runs to 15 residues. The germline V gene encodes CDR1 SGHTA and CDR2 FQGTGA. V lost 5 bases, J lost 10 bases, and 9 bases stayed unmatched. The CDR3: CASSPGTGGSSEQFF. The CDR3 DNA follows: TGTGCCAGCAGCCCTGGGACAGGGGGCTCTTCGGAGCAGTTCTTC. Based on the CDR3 plus reference TRBV7-3 and TRBJ2-1, the full variable domain is GAGVSQTPSNKVTEKGKYVELRCDPISGHTALYWYRQSLGQGPEFLIYFQGTGAADDSGLPNDRFFAVRPEGSVSTLKIQRTERGDSAVYLCASSPGTGGSSEQFFGPGTRLTVL.

At least ten counts were recorded for this clonotype. The chain uses TRBV20-1 and TRBJ2-7; tentative D call: TRBD2 (6 bases). V was cut by 5 bases and J by 3 bases, with 17 bases left in between. The CDR3 loop spans 14 amino acids. Germline CDR1 reads DFQATT; CDR2 reads SNEGSKA (reference sequence). CDR3 in amino acids: CSAGRDSKIYEQYF. The CDR3 DNA is TGCAGTGCTGGCCGGGACTCCAAGATCTACGAGCAGTACTTC.

The V gene is TRBV19, the J gene TRBJ2-3, with TRBD2 matching 12 bases. The germline V gene encodes CDR1 LNHDA and CDR2 SQIVND (reference sequence). J was trimmed by 3 bases and V by 7 bases; bases with no gene match: 8. The CDR3 runs to 16 residues. CDR3 coding DNA: TGTGCCAGTACCCGACTAGCGGGAGCGGTTACAGATACGCAGTATTTT. As protein: CASTRLAGAVTDTQYF. The entire variable domain, with the rest obtained from reference TRBV19 and TRBJ2-3, is as follows: DGGITQSPKYLFRKEGQNVTLSCEQNLNHDAMYWYRQDPGQGLRLIYYSQIVNDFQKGDIAEGYSVSREKKESFPLTVTSAQKNPTAFYLCASTRLAGAVTDTQYFGPGTRLTVL.

This chain connects TRBV6-6 to TRBJ2-3; D gene uncertain. This CDR3 is 14 amino acids long. Trimming removed 5 bases at V and 2 bases at J, with 11 bases between. CDR1 MNHNY and CDR2 SVGAGI come from the germline V gene (reference sequence). The CDR3 loop reads CASSPASFTDTQYF. CDR3 DNA sequence: TGTGCCAGCAGTCCCGCCAGTTTCACAGATACGCAGTATTTT.

V usage is TRBV10-1 and J usage is TRBJ2-3; D may be TRBD2 (8 bases). Trimming removed 7 bases from V and 11 bases from J, with 22 bases in between. Germline V lookup: CDR1 WNHNN, CDR2 SYGVQD (reference sequence). This CDR3 contains 14 residues. DNA of the CDR3: TGCGCCAGCAATTTGGGAGCGGGGGACAGAAGGCAGTATTTT. It specifies CASNLGAGDRRQYF.

With regard to this clonotype: It is unclear where the CDR3 begins or ends on the DNA, so no DNA is shown, and the CDR3 is as TCRdb lists it. The chain employs TRBV7-2 and TRBJ2-2; TRBD1 reflects the table's D call only, with no check against the DNA. Inclusive of both ends, the CDR3 amounts to 16 amino acids. Germline CDR1 SGHTA, CDR2 FQGNSA. The CDR3: CASSPGVTDTGELFFF.

This clonotype was counted many times. This chain links TRBV27 with TRBJ1-3; 12 bases line up with TRBD1. V lost 2 bases to trimming and J lost 4 bases; unmatched junction nucleotides: 6. The CDR3 runs to 17 residues. Per germline, CDR1 MNHEY and CDR2 SMNVEV (reference sequence). The CDR3 DNA reads as TGTGCCAGCAGTTTAAAGGGACAGGGGGCGAAAGGAAACACCATATATTTT. As protein: CASSLKGQGAKGNTIYF.

This clonotype has at least ten counts. The chain has TRBV7-8 and TRBJ2-2; TRBD1 aligns across 7 bases. The CDR3 is made up of 16 amino acids. With 5 bases clipped from V and 0 bases from J, the junction kept 6 bases outside the gene matches. Germline V gene lookup returns CDR1 SGHVS and CDR2 FQNEAQ. The CDR3 spells CASSPAGQANTGELFF. CDR3 sequence (DNA): TGTGCCAGCAGCCCAGCCGGACAGGCGAACACCGGGGAGCTGTTTTTT.

This clonotype was counted at least ten times. The chain employs TRBV10-2 and TRBJ2-5; D is undetermined. The CDR3 contains 13 residues. The germline V gene has CDR1 WSHSY and CDR2 SAAADI. The V end was cut by 6 bases, the J end by 7 bases, with 15 bases between. The CDR3 nucleotides are TGCGCCAGCAGACCTCCTAGGGTCGGGACCCAGTACTTC. Translated, it gives CASRPPRVGTQYF.

In its sample, this clonotype was seen a few times. A far more abundant clone sits one base away, making this likely a read error. The chain joins TRBV28 to TRBJ2-1; 10 nucleotides align to TRBD2. Germline V gene lookup returns CDR1 MDHEN and CDR2 SYDVKM. The CDR3 extends over 14 amino acids. With V trimmed by 8 bases and J by 10 bases, 11 bases remained unmatched. DNA for the CDR3: TGTGCCAGCCGAGAGAGACTAGCGGGCTACGAGCAGTTCTTC. This codes for CASRERLAGYEQFF.

This clonotype has only a few counts. The V call is TRBV23-1, the J call TRBJ2-4; perhaps D is TRBD1 or TRBD2 (5 bases each). TRBV23-1 belongs to the ORF category, with a function that is uncertain. V shed 0 bases and J shed 6 bases, with 12 bases lying between them. The CDR3 has 15 residues. The DNA of the CDR3 is TGCGCCAGCAGTCAATCCAGAGGGGCAGGAAACATTCAGTACTTC. Translating it yields CASSQSRGAGNIQYF.

Judged by abundance, this clonotype is medium-sized. V gene TRBV3-1 combines with J gene TRBJ2-1; D is uncertain. Trimming took off 5 bases at V and 0 bases at J, with 11 bases between the two ends. The CDR3 sequence is 15 residues long. Germline V gene lookup returns CDR1 LGHDT and CDR2 YNNKEL (reference sequence). In DNA form, the CDR3 reads TGTGCCAGCAGCGCACCCCATCGCTCCTACAATGAGCAGTTCTTC. It specifies CASSAPHRSYNEQFF.

CDR3 in amino acids: CATSTPDSRATDTQYF. As DNA, the CDR3 is TGTGCCACCAGCACTCCGGACTCCCGGGCGACAGATACGCAGTATTTT. The V call is TRBV24-1, the J call TRBJ2-3, with a weak D call TRBD2 (5 bases). CDR1 is KGHDR, CDR2 SFDVKD, per germline. This CDR3 contains 16 residues. V was shortened by 7 bases and J by 3 bases, with 19 bases between the two germline ends.

This clonotype was observed a handful of times. The J gene is TRBJ2-1, the V gene TRBV12-3 or TRBV12-4; perhaps TRBD1 as D (6 bases). The CDR3 consists of 12 residues. V was shortened by 6 bases and J by 12 bases, with 15 bases between the two germline ends. The CDR3 bases are TGTGCCAGCAGCAGGACAGTGGACGGGCAGTTCTTC. Its protein product is CASSRTVDGQFF.

This chain connects TRBV28 to TRBJ2-3; TRBD2 matches 13 bases. The CDR3 is 18 amino acids. The V and J ends lost 5 bases and 1 base, in that order; junction bases with no gene match: 9. The germline V gene encodes CDR1 MDHEN and CDR2 SYDVKM. Here the CDR3 DNA reads TGTGCCAGCAGTCCCACTAGCGGGAGGGCCAGGCGCACAGATACGCAGTATTTT. Translated: CASSPTSGRARRTDTQYF.

The sample holds one count of this clonotype. This sequence joins TRBV6-2 or TRBV6-3 and TRBJ2-1; 9 nucleotides line up with TRBD2. This CDR3 region has 17 residues. J lost 0 bases, V lost 8 bases, and 11 bases had no gene match. The germline CDR1 and CDR2 sequences are MNHEY and SVGEGT. The CDR3 DNA reads as TGTGCCAGCTTAAGCCTAGCGGGACCGAGCTCCTACAATGAGCAGTTCTTC. Protein: CASLSLAGPSSYNEQFF.

V gene TRBV4-2 combines with J gene TRBJ2-2; D not certain. V was clipped by 0 bases and J by 5 bases, with 7 bases between them. Germline CDR1 and CDR2: LGHNA and YNFKEQ. The CDR3 is 14 residues long. For the CDR3, the DNA is TGTGCCAGCAGCCAAGATAGCAGAACCGGGGAGCTGTTTTTT. It encodes CASSQDSRTGELFF.

This clonotype was picked up a small number of times. V and J are TRBV4-2 and TRBJ2-3; 9 positions match TRBD2. This CDR3 region has 16 residues. The J segment lost 6 bases and the V segment lost 0 bases, leaving 7 bases of the junction unmatched. The V gene's germline CDR1 is LGHNA and CDR2 YNFKEQ. CDR3 loop: CASSQDGQRGVDTQYF. In nucleotides, the CDR3 is TGTGCCAGCAGCCAAGATGGGCAGCGGGGGGTGGATACGCAGTATTTT.

This clonotype was observed many times. The chain recombines TRBV11-3 with TRBJ2-5; D unresolved. CDR3 length: 13 residues. Germline lookup yields CDR1 SGHNT and CDR2 YENEEA. The V gene lost 11 bases and the J gene lost 5 bases, with 18 bases spanning the gap. The CDR3 spells CAHAFGSMETQYF. CDR3 DNA: TGTGCCCATGCGTTTGGTAGTATGGAGACCCAGTACTTC.

J is TRBJ2-7 and V is TRBV5-1; D may be TRBD2 (5 bases). Deletions cut 0 bases from V and 6 bases from J, with 10 bases between. The CDR3 covers 13 residues. Looked up from germline, CDR1 is SGHRS and CDR2 is YFSETQ. The CDR3 DNA reads as TGCGCCAGCAGCTTGGGGGCCGGGATCGAGCAGTACTTC. Amino acids: CASSLGAGIEQYF.

This clonotype was counted at least ten times. The CDR3 loop is CASTRSGTYSYNEQFF. In DNA, the CDR3 is TGTGCCAGCACCAGATCCGGGACATACTCCTACAATGAGCAGTTCTTC. V usage is TRBV28 and J usage is TRBJ2-1; D possibly corresponds to TRBD1 (6 bases). This CDR3 comprises 16 residues. Germline V CDR1 and CDR2: MDHEN, SYDVKM. V lost 7 bases and J 0 bases, leaving 16 bases between the germline ends.

As to this clonotype: A far bigger clonotype differs at one base, so this is likely a read error. V and J are TRBV12-3 or TRBV12-4 and TRBJ2-7; D is ambiguous. This CDR3 spans 11 amino acids. The chain's CDR3 is CAGSPAYEQYF. DNA for the CDR3: TGTGCCGGCAGCCCAGCCTACGAGCAGTACTTC.

This CDR3 is CATLAGGRNEQFF. CDR3 DNA: TGTGCCACCCTAGCGGGTGGTAGGAATGAGCAGTTCTTC. The chain recombines TRBV6-5 with TRBJ2-1; 8 positions agree with TRBD2. From germline, CDR1 is MNHEY and CDR2 SVGAGI. Losses at the gene ends were 10 bases for V and 7 bases for J; bases not matched to a gene: 9. The length of the CDR3 is 13 residues.

The V gene is TRBV3-1, the J gene TRBJ2-5; D is uncertain. The CDR3 covers 14 residues. The germline V gene has CDR1 LGHDT and CDR2 YNNKEL (reference sequence). Trimming took 1 base from V and 0 from J, leaving 6 bases between them. CDR3 in DNA: TGTGCCAGCAGCCAAGGTGGAAACCAAGAGACCCAGTACTTC. Amino acids: CASSQGGNQETQYF.

This chain uses TRBV7-2 with TRBJ2-1; no reliable D call. This CDR3 region has 14 residues. The germline V gene has CDR1 SGHTA and CDR2 FQGNSA. Between the trimmed V and J ends, which lost 1 base and 9 bases, there was a span of 13 bases. The CDR3 DNA follows: TGTGCCAGCAGCTTAGGAACAGCCCACCTTGAGCAGTTCTTC. It specifies CASSLGTAHLEQFF.

The chain recombines TRBV6-2 or TRBV6-3 with TRBJ2-5, with D possibly matching TRBD2 (6 bases). There are 14 residues in the CDR3. Germline CDR1 reads MNHEY; CDR2 reads SVGEGT. The ends were cut back, 5 bases at V and 2 bases at J, with 12 bases in the middle. In DNA form, the CDR3 reads TGTGCCAGCAGTGCCGGAGGGGCACAAGAGACCCAGTACTTC. Translation gives CASSAGGAQETQYF.

The chain joins TRBV6-5 to TRBJ2-1; 10 nucleotides align to TRBD2. This CDR3 region has 14 residues. Germline-derived CDR1 and CDR2 are MNHEY and SVGAGI. V gave up 7 bases and J gave up 8 bases; unmatched junction bases: 8. The CDR3 bases are TGTGCCAGCAAGGTAGCGGGAGGTTTGGATGAGCAGTTCTTC. Amino acids: CASKVAGGLDEQFF.

The CDR3 DNA is TGCAGTGCTAGTGAGGACACTAGCAATCAGCCCCAGCATTTT. Amino acids: CSASEDTSNQPQHF. The chain uses TRBV20-1 and TRBJ1-5; a possible D gene is TRBD1 (5 bases). This CDR3 is 14 amino acids long. Trimming cost V 3 bases and J 0 bases, with 9 bases left between them. Germline CDR1 reads DFQATT; CDR2 reads SNEGSKA (reference sequence).

This clonotype is medium-sized. In DNA, the CDR3 is TGCAGTGCTAGCCCCCCAGCTAGCTACAATGAGCAGTTCTTC. Amino acid sequence: CSASPPASYNEQFF. The rearrangement links TRBV20-1 to TRBJ2-1; D uncertain. The CDR3 is 14 residues long. V was shortened by 3 bases and J by 3 bases, with 12 bases between the two germline ends. Germline CDR1 and CDR2: DFQATT and SNEGSKA (reference sequence).